The TCR beta chain under discussion was sequenced for a study of identical twins (dated by TCRdb to about 2016). Looking at the study overall: TCR alpha and beta repertoires from monozygotic twins, unrelated adults of various ages and cord blood were deep-sequenced to test whether fetal clonotypes persist. To rule out contamination, replicate twin experiments were performed at different times with different library preparation protocols.

A note on this clonotype: No cognate antigen has been identified for it. No base quality information exists; no much larger clone differs at one position.

Only healthy Caucasian donors were included. Three pairs of female monozygotic twins, all aged roughly 18 to 30 years, were included in the twin cohort. Peripheral blood mononuclear cells were the source from which RNA for the TCR libraries was isolated. Receptors were amplified or captured by 5' RACE. For sequencing, an Illumina HiSeq 2000 was employed. A universal primer binding site was introduced by template switching, and a unique molecular identifier was present in the final cDNA, enabling accurate counting of TCR cDNA molecules. First-strand cDNA for TCR alpha and beta chains was synthesized from specific primers in the conserved constant-segment region. To control for contamination, every cDNA library carried two barcodes: a SMART-Mk sample barcode plus Illumina barcodes. TruSeq adapter sequences, together with Illumina sample barcodes, were added in two successive PCR steps. TCR alpha and beta cDNA libraries were sequenced on the Illumina HiSeq platform with custom primers. In the original analysis: Unique molecular identifiers were extracted from raw reads with MiGEC, and CDR3 positions were determined with MiXCR. Recombination models were inferred per individual with the repgenHMM and IGoR tools using an EM algorithm. Shared clonotypes were analyzed with the tcR package in R, and sharing was normalized by the product of cloneset sizes. To study raw recombination free of thymic and clonal selection effects, out-of-frame nonproductive sequences were analyzed. The public reads were quality trimmed at Q25 with fastp and then assembled into clones with MiXCR by TCRdb, keeping productive beta chains. All rows with the same CDR3 protein become a single entry with the most common DNA and genes. The V and J calls come from TCRdb's annotation, not from the publication. The sample table holds approximately 890,000 distinct CDR3 sequences, of which 9% to 15% were seen once. The top ten hold roughly 1.6% of the sample.

CDR3 length: 18 amino acids, cysteine to valine. Just CDR3 DNA is preserved here, 54 bases in frame from base 1. The paper as a whole reports these results and caveats: Out-of-frame TCR alpha sequences shared between twins showed an excess of low generation-probability sequences compared with coincidental sharing between unrelated individuals. Because the same donors could not be followed over many years, the conclusions depended on cross-sectional statistical analysis. Zero-insertion analyses could be partly confounded by invariant T cells such as MAIT and iNKT, though diverse VJ usage argued against such confounding for most clonotypes. Excess twin sharing in beta out-of-frame sequences was weaker because fewer shared sequences lowered the signal-to-noise ratio. Fewer insertions were carried by abundant cord blood beta clonotypes, a similar but weaker trend appeared in young adult naive repertoires, and no such trend appeared in memory repertoires. Out-of-frame TCR alpha sharing in monozygotic twins was systematically underestimated by recombination models, whereas sharing between unrelated individuals was in agreement with the recombination models.

This sample also appeared in a second study, on yellow fever vaccine responses in identical twins. The second paper further reports: According to the authors, the vaccine-induced T cell response in identical twins seemed to be partly convergent and partly specific to each individual. The study precisely tracked vaccine-responding T cell clones in identical twins.

This chain is built from TRBV21-1 and TRBJ2-7; the D segment call TRBD1 is taken from the table without a DNA check. TRBV21-1 is a pseudogene segment. The specimen sequenced was PBMCs. This TCR was sampled from a woman aged 18-29 years in good health. Here is the DNA: TGTGCCAGCAGCAAAGTTTCCAAACGGACGACAGGGCCAAACGAGCAGTACGTC. Translated, this is CASSKVSKRTTGPNEQYV.